The entry below describes one T cell receptor beta chain. It lacks a known antigen. Every participant had a single incident cervical HPV16 infection, and prevalent HPV16 infections were excluded. Cervical HPV DNA was detected with MY09/MY11 PCR, and genotyping was done with dot-blot hybridization. Approximately 16 mL of heparinized blood were centrifuged, and the buffy coat was aliquoted, frozen at -30°C, then stored at -80°C. QIAGEN kits were used to extract genomic DNA from the buffy coat specimens. These data originate in a study of T cells in women clearing cervical HPV infection (dated by TCRdb to the late 2010s). Regarding the study in general: The cases were 20 to 30 women with histologically confirmed HPV16-related CIN3 or worse, and 2 of those women had invasive cancers. Controls were 25 to 30 women whose single incident HPV16 infection cleared within 12 months without precancer or cancer developing. HLA typing was available for only a few women, so HLA type could not be excluded as a confounder. The exploratory proof-of-principle case-control study was nested within the Guanacaste HPV Natural History Study in Costa Rica and compared TCR repertoires across cervical HPV16 outcomes. Blood from cases was collected at the visit where the lesion was first found, while blood from controls was collected once the infection could no longer be detected. Quality controls consisted of five blinded duplicates per group, for a total of about 60 samples made up of roughly 50 participants and about ten replicates. Among cases, blood sampling came a median of roughly 150 days after lesion detection, with an interquartile range of about 80 to 230 days. The parent cohort enrolled 10,049 women aged 18 or older in Guanacaste, Costa Rica, during about 1993 to 1995 and followed them for more than 6 years. Cases had a median age of approximately 35 years and controls had a median age of around 41, with no significant differences in baseline characteristics. Cases and controls were matched on age within five years and on year of sample collection. Overall results and qualifications from the work: Whether associations preceded infection or resulted from infection could not be shown with the cross-sectional design, and effector/memory subsets and HPV-specific T cells were not isolated. Across sequencing depths, CIN3+ cases showed significantly higher TCR repertoire richness than controls, but evenness did not differ between the groups. Random forest classifiers combining richness and V gene abundances distinguished cases from controls with an estimated AUC of 0.7 to 0.85. Because the number of T cells in each sample was unknown, differences in richness could reflect differing T-cell content rather than repertoire biology.

TCR beta CDR3 regions were amplified by multiplex PCR using the immunoSEQ assay from an average of around 1,200 ng genomic DNA per sample. Primer bias was corrected in the assay by using a complete synthetic TCR repertoire to establish an amplification baseline. The amplicons were sequenced on the Illumina platform. On the study's bioinformatics: Sequences were error-corrected by clustering with frequency ratios and a modified nearest-neighbor algorithm, then analyzed in the immunoSEQ Analyzer with IMGT gene definitions. At each rarefaction depth, TCR richness and evenness were averaged across 20 rarefaction repeats, and any sample with fewer sequences than the depth was left out. Wilcoxon rank sum tests with FDR correction were used to compare V, D and J gene relative abundances between the groups. For the blinded duplicates, the intraclass correlation was 95% to 97% for TCR richness and averaged about 76% across roughly 72 gene segments. TCRdb mirrors the immuneACCESS table, restricted to in-frame sequences. Some clones are absent from its copies; in checked studies, under half trace to an unresolved V gene, and the reason for the others is unknown. V and J calls and clone size are given by that table; D and trimming were obtained from the DNA. This sample's table has entries for fewer than 40,000 clones. The ten largest make up roughly 1.3% of the sample.

This clonotype originated in a woman between 18 and 70 years old with a cervical HPV16 infection that either progressed to CIN3+ or cleared (not recorded which). The sample taken for sequencing was blood buffy coat.

The part of the CDR3 DNA that was read is TGTGCCAGCAGTTTAGGACTAGCGGGAGAGAATGAG. It is translated as CASSLGLAGENE. The complete CDR3 protein is CASSLGLAGENEQFF. The chain is encoded by TRBV28 joined to TRBJ2-1; 13 middle bases align to TRBD2. The sequence runs out 3 residues before the end of the CDR3; the remainder is reconstructed from the germline J gene. The CDR3 measures 15 amino acids from cysteine to phenylalanine. The CDR3 was read in part: 36 bases, with the frame set at base 1. V loses 2 bases at its end and J loses 7 bases; junction bases beyond the gene matches: 2. From a lookup of the germline V gene, CDR1 and CDR2 are MDHEN and SYDVKM.